Here is one TCR beta chain with its context. The target of this receptor is not known. This record belongs to a study of human CD8 memory T cell subsets (dated by TCRdb to 2020 to 2021). About the investigation overall: The clonal relationships among stem-like (TSTEM), progenitor exhausted-like (TPEX) and effector memory CD8+ T cell subsets were assessed by comparing the TCRbeta repertoires of these subsets. Six donors each provided TSTEM, TPEX and effector memory subsets, and TCRbeta repertoires were obtained from all six.

Peripheral blood mononuclear cells were isolated from healthy donor buffy coats by density gradient separation. In the study, negative magnetic separation with EasySep or MojoSort CD8+ T cell isolation kits was used to enrich total CD8+ T cells. An RNeasy Mini Kit was used to extract total RNA from duplicate vials of around 140,000 sorted CD8+ T cells per subset. The PBMCs were used fresh or after being cryopreserved in fetal bovine serum with roughly 10% DMSO. Fluorescence-activated cell sorting on a FACSAria III was used to sort the CD8+ T cell subsets to purity. CDR1 and CDR2 are drawn from the germline V gene: SGHDN, FVKESK. Spanning cysteine to phenylalanine, the CDR3 consists of 17 amino acids. There is no recorded DNA. Data came from a NextSeq 550. A Human TCR Profiling Kit was used to prepare UMI-labeled 5' RACE TCRbeta libraries. The same number of PCR cycles was used to prepare all TCRbeta libraries in parallel. The authors processed their data as follows. Each TCRbeta library contained between 3,000 and 18,000 functional CDR3beta clonotypes. MIGEC 1.2.9 was used for UMI extraction and consensus assembly, with at least three reads per UMI being required. MiXCR 3.0.3 was used to extract the in-frame CDR3beta repertoires. Each sample was downsampled to 42,000 randomly selected UMIs before diversity metrics were calculated in VDJtools 1.2.1. For each sample pair, the repertoire overlap metrics D, R and F2 were calculated in VDJtools using the top 3,000 clones. After reprocessing by TCRdb, each CDR3 protein sequence is one entry, and no DNA is given. The V and J calls reflect TCRdb's pipeline rather than the authors' work. For this sample, the table gives about 5,400 distinct CDR3 sequences. Around 35% of the sample is taken by the ten largest.

The paper as a whole reports these results and caveats: Only TCRbeta chains were sequenced, and the repertoire comparisons were based on several donors and tested using paired t-tests with Bonferroni correction. Based on Chao1 estimates, TSTEM subsets appeared to have greater repertoire diversity than TPEX subsets, which may reflect a broader range of specificities. Normalized Shannon-Wiener diversity was similarly high in TSTEM and TPEX subsets, while effector memory subsets were less diverse by comparison. The stem-like TSTEM and TPEX subsets each shared clonotypes with effector memory cells, but the TSTEM and TPEX repertoires had minimal overlap with each other, suggesting distinct antigen spectra.

Rearrangement joined TRBV14 to TRBJ1-5. This sequence originates from a human donor in good health. Input material: CD8+ effector memory T cells (TEM) sorted from PBMCs. The cell subset or site label for this specimen denotes: effector memory CD8 T cells, CCR7- CD45RO+ CD95+. CDR3 loop: CASSQKNLGSLDQPQHF.